Listed here are 9 T cell receptor beta chains from one sample, sequenced in a study of OX40 agonist ivuxolimab in advanced cancers. Sequencing was performed with immunoSEQ multiplex PCR; in TCRdb, only in-frame clones are kept and a portion is missing. This table has more than 65,000 clones, around 85% appearing once. The sequenced sample was CD4+ or CD8+ T cells sorted from blood, obtained in a trial of the OX40 agonist ivuxolimab. The origin of the receptors is an adult with an advanced solid tumor such as melanoma, head and neck, liver or kidney cancer.

This rearrangement joins TRBV9 to TRBJ2-5; the D gene could be TRBD1 or TRBD2 (6 bases each). CDR3 size: 15 residues. From germline, CDR1 is SGDLS and CDR2 YYNGEE. The V end lost 2 bases, the J end lost 0 bases, and 11 bases lay between the germline ends. The CDR3, as DNA: TGTGCCAGCAGCGTTGGAAGGGGGGACCAAGAGACCCAGTACTTC. Its translation is CASSVGRGDQETQYF.

This chain uses TRBV2 with TRBJ2-3, with TRBD1 matching over 9 bases. CDR3 length: 15 residues. V lost 6 bases, J lost 1 base, and 5 bases stayed unmatched. Germline CDR1 is SNHLY and CDR2 is FYNNEI. The CDR3 sequence is CASSEGQGGTDTQYF. As DNA, the CDR3 is TGTGCCAGCAGCGAGGGACAGGGTGGCACAGATACGCAGTATTTT.

The V call is TRBV2, the J call TRBJ2-2; D gene unclear. The V and J ends lost 2 bases and 3 bases respectively, with 4 bases between them. The germline V gene has CDR1 SNHLY and CDR2 FYNNEI. The CDR3 spans 13 residues. The CDR3 region has the DNA TGTGCCAGCAGTGAAAAACACACCGGGGAGCTGTTTTTT. This sequence encodes CASSEKHTGELFF. The whole variable domain, remainder taken from reference TRBV2 and TRBJ2-2, is EPEVTQTPSHQVTQMGQEVILRCVPISNHLYFYWYRQILGQKVEFLVSFYNNEISEKSEIFDDQFSVERPDGSNFTLKIRSTKLEDSAMYFCASSEKHTGELFFGEGSRLTVL.

The V call is TRBV9, the J call TRBJ2-5, with 7 bases lining up with TRBD2. This CDR3 comprises 13 residues. V lost 3 bases, J lost 2 bases, and 1 base stayed unmatched. Per the germline V gene, CDR1 is SGDLS and CDR2 is YYNGEE. CDR3 coding DNA: TGTGCCAGCAGCGCTAGCGGTCAAGAGACCCAGTACTTC. This codes for CASSASGQETQYF.

V is TRBV5-4 and J is TRBJ1-3; no firm D call. CDR3 length: 15 amino acids. Looked up from germline, CDR1 is SGHNT and CDR2 is YYREEE (reference sequence). Between the trimmed V and J ends, which lost 3 bases and 4 bases, there was a span of 14 bases. CDR3 residues: CASSSTGVFGNTIYF. The CDR3 coding sequence is TGTGCCAGCAGCTCGACCGGGGTGTTCGGAAACACCATATATTTT.

V gene TRBV15 combines with J gene TRBJ2-1; D tentatively fits TRBD1 or TRBD2 (7 bases each). Trimming removed 1 base from V and 4 bases from J, with 14 bases in between. The V gene's germline CDR1 is LNHNV and CDR2 YYDKDF (reference sequence). CDR3 length equals 16 residues. The chain's CDR3 is CATSRGQGEGYNEQFF. CDR3 DNA: TGTGCCACCAGCAGAGGCCAGGGGGAGGGATACAATGAGCAGTTCTTC.

V usage is TRBV4-1 and J usage is TRBJ1-2, with D uncertain. CDR3 length: 15 residues. The ends were cut back, 0 bases at V and 8 bases at J, with 16 bases in the middle. Looked up from germline, CDR1 is MGHRA and CDR2 is YSYEKL. DNA for the CDR3: TGCGCCAGCAGCCAAGATCCTGCACGCCCGGAGGGCTACACCTTC. Translating gives CASSQDPARPEGYTF.

This clone was detected once. This chain links TRBV27 with TRBJ1-2, with D unresolved. Germline loops: CDR1 MNHEY, CDR2 SMNVEV (reference sequence). The V end lost 6 bases, the J end lost 0 bases, and 14 bases lay between the germline ends. The CDR3 extends over 15 amino acids. The CDR3 protein is CASSLRVGANYGYTF. The CDR3 nucleotides are TGTGCCAGCAGCCTCCGGGTTGGAGCTAACTATGGCTACACCTTC.

The V gene is TRBV5-8, the J gene TRBJ2-7, with D perhaps matching TRBD2 (6 bases). Trimming shortened V by 2 bases and J by 1 base, and 10 bases separated the two germline ends. The CDR3 length is 14 residues. Looked up from germline, CDR1 is SGHTS and CDR2 is YDEGEE. CDR3 amino acids: CASSFGGMSYEQYF. In DNA, the CDR3 is TGTGCCAGCAGCTTTGGAGGGATGTCCTACGAGCAGTACTTC.